This TCR beta chain was obtained from a study of regulatory T cells in long-lasting Graves disease. With iRepertoire HTBI primers and Arm-PCR of CDR3 regions, TCR beta libraries were built. TCRdb ran MiXCR on the multiplex PCR reads and lists one entry per CDR3 protein. The sample has under 250,000 distinct CDR3 sequences; roughly a fifth are singletons. The time point: newly diagnosed GD, antithyroid drugs for less than 3 months. From RNA extracted from PBMCs, the TCR library was made. The sequencing used peripheral blood mononuclear cells (PBMCs), collected at new diagnosis, from a patient treated with antithyroid drugs. The source is a female donor with Graves disease.

The DNA for the CDR3 is TGTGCCAGCAGCCTAAACGGGGGATTAAGCAATCAGCCCCAGCATTTT. Translating gives CASSLNGGLSNQPQHF. This chain uses TRBV11-2 with TRBJ1-5; a possible D gene is TRBD1 (5 bases). This CDR3 contains 16 residues. Germline V gene lookup returns CDR1 SGHAT and CDR2 FQNNGV. V gave up 5 bases and J gave up 1 base, with 15 bases separating them.